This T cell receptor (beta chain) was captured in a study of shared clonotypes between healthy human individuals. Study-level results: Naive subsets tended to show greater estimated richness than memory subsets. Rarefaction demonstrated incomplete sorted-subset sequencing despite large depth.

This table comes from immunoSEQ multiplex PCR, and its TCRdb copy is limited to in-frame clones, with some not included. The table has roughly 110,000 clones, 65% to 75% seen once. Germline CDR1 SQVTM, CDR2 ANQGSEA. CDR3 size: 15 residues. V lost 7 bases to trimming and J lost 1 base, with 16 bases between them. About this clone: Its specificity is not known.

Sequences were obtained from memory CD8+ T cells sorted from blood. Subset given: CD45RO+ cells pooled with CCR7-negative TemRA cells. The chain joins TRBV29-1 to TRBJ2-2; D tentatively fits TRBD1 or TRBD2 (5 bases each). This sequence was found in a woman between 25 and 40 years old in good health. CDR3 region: CSARDLERNTGELFF. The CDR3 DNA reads TGCAGCGCCCGGGACCTAGAACGGAACACCGGGGAGCTGTTTTTT.